What follows describes a single T cell receptor (beta chain). What it recognizes is unknown. The sample comes from a study of post-analysis software for immune sequencing data. Background on the study: Patients had relapsing-remitting, secondary progressive or progressive-relapsing multiple sclerosis; some lacked subtype.

CDR1 and CDR2 (germline): SGHRS, YFSETQ. The CDR3 runs 15 residues. Prepared TCR beta cDNA libraries contained unique molecular identifiers. MiXCR, applied by TCRdb to the PCR reads, yields one record per CDR3 protein. Of 740,000 or so distinct CDR3 sequences listed, approximately 57% are singletons. Regarding the study as a whole: Relative to controls, patients with multiple sclerosis showed significantly lower normalized Chao1 diversity. The study found TRBV5-6, TRBV5-1 and TRBV20-1 among five or six TRBV segments more frequent in patients than controls.

The genes are TRBV5-1 and TRBJ2-1, with D possibly being TRBD1 or TRBD2 (5 bases each). The last part of the DNA fits TRBJ2-7 better; the J call may be wrong. The TCR was taken from a girl between 5 and 17 years old with multiple sclerosis. Sample: blood. The CDR3, as DNA: TGCGCCAGCAGCCCCAAAGGCTGGGACCCTTACGAGCAGTACTTC. Translating it yields CASSPKGWDPYEQYF.